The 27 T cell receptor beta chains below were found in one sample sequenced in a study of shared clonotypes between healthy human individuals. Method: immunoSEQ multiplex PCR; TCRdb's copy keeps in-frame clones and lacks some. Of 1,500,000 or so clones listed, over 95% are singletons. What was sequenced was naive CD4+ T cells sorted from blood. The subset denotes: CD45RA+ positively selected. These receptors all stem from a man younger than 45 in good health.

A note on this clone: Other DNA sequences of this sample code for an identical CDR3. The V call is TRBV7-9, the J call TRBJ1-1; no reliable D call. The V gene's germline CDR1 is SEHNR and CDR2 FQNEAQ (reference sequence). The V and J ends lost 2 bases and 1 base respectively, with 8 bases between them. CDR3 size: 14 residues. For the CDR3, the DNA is TGTGCCAGCAGCTTATTACCAGGGAACACTGAAGCTTTCTTT. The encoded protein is CASSLLPGNTEAFF.

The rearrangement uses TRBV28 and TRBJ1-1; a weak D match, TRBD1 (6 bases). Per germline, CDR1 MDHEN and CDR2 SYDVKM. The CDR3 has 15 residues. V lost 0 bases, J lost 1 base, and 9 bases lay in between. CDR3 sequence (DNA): TGTGCCAGCAGTTTATGGGTGACAGGGAACACTGAAGCTTTCTTT. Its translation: CASSLWVTGNTEAFF.

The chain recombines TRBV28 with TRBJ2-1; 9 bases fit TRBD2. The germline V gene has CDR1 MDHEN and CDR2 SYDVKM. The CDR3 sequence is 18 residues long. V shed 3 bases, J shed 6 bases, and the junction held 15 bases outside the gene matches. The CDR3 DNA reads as TGTGCCAGCAGTTTTAGACCTGCCGGGACTAGCCCCTCCAATGAGCAGTTCTTC. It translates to CASSFRPAGTSPSNEQFF.

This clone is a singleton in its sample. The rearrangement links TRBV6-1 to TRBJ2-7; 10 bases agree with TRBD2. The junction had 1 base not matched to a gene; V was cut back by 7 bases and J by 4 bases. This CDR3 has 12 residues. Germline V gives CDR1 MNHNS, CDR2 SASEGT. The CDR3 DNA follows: TGTGCCAGCAAACTAGCGGGATACGAGCAGTACTTC. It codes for CASKLAGYEQYF.

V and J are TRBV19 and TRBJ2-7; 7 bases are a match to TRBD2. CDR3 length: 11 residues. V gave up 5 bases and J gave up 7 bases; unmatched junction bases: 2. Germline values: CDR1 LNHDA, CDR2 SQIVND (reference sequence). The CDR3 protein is CASSYGGEQYF. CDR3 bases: TGTGCCAGTAGTTACGGGGGGGAGCAGTACTTC.

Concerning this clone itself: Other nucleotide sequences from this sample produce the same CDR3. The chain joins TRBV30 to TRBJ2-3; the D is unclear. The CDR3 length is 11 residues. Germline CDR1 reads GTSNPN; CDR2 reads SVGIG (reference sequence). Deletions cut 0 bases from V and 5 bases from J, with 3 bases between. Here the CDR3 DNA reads TGTGCCTGGAGTGTAAAAGATACGCAGTATTTT. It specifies CAWSVKDTQYF.

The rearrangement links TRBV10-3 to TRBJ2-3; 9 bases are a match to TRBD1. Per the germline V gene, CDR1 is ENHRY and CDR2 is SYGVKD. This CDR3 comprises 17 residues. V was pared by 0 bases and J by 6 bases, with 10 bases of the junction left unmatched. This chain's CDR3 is CAISESTGTGLGDTQYF. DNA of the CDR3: TGTGCCATCAGTGAGTCCACCGGGACAGGGCTCGGGGATACGCAGTATTTT.

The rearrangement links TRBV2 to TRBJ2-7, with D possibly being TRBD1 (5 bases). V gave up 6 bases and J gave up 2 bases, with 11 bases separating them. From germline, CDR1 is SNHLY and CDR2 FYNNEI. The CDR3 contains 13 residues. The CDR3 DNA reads TGTGCCAGCAGACCGACAGAAGCCTACGAGCAGTACTTC. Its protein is CASRPTEAYEQYF.

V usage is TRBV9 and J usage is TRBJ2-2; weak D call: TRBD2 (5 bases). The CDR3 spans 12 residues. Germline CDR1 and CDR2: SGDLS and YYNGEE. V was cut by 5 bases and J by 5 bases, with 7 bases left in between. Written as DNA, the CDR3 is TGTGCCAGCAGACCGGGGACCGGGGAGCTGTTTTTT. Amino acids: CASRPGTGELFF.

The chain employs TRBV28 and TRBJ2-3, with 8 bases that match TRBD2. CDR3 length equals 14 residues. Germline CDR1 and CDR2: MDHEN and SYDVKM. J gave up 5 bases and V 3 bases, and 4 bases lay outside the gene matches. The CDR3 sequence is CASSFAGGLDTQYF. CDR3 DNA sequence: TGTGCCAGCAGTTTTGCGGGAGGCTTAGATACGCAGTATTTT.

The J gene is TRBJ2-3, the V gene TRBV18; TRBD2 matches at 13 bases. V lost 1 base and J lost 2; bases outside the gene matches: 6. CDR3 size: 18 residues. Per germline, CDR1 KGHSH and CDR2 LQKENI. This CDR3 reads CASSPRRLAGGLTDTQYF. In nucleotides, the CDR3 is TGTGCCAGCTCACCACGTCGACTAGCGGGAGGTCTCACAGATACGCAGTATTTT. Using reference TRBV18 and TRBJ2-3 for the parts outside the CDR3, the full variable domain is NAGVMQNPRHLVRRRGQEARLRCSPMKGHSHVYWYRQLPEEGLKFMVYLQKENIIDESGMPKERFSAEFPKEGPSILRIQQVVRGDSAAYFCASSPRRLAGGLTDTQYFGPGTRLTVL.

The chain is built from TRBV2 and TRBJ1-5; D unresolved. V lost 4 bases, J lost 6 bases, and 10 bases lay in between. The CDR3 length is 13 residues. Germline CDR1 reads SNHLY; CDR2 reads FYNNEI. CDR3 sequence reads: CASSVKPSQPQHF. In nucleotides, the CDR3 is TGTGCCAGCAGTGTTAAACCAAGTCAGCCCCAGCATTTT.

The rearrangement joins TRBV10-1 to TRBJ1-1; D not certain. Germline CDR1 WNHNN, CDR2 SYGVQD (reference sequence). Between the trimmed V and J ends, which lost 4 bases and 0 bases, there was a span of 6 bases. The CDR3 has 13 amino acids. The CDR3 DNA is TGCGCCAGCAGTGTTAACATGAACACTGAAGCTTTCTTT. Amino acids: CASSVNMNTEAFF.

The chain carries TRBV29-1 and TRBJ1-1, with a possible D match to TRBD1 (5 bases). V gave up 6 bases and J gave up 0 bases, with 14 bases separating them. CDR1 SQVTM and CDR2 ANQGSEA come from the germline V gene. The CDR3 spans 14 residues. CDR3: CSVHMTAMNTEAFF. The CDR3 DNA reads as TGCAGCGTCCACATGACAGCGATGAACACTGAAGCTTTCTTT.

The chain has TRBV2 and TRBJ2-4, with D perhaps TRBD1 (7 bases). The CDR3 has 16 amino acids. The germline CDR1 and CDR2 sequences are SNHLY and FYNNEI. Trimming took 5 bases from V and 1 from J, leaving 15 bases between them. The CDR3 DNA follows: TGTGCCAGCAGTCCACAGGGGAGGTTGGCCAAAAACATTCAGTACTTC. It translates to CASSPQGRLAKNIQYF.

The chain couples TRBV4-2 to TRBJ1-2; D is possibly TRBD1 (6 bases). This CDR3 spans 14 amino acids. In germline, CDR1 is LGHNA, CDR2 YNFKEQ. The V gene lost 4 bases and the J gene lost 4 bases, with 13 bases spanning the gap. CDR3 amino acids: CASSPTDRPYGYTF. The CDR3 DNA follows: TGTGCCAGCAGCCCAACCGACAGGCCCTATGGCTACACCTTC.

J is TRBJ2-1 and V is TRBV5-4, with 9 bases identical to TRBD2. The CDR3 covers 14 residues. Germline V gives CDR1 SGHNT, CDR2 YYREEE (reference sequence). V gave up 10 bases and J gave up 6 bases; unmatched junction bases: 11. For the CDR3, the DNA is TGTGCCTTCCGCCGGGCGGGAGGGGGCAATGAGCAGTTCTTC. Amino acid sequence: CAFRRAGGGNEQFF.

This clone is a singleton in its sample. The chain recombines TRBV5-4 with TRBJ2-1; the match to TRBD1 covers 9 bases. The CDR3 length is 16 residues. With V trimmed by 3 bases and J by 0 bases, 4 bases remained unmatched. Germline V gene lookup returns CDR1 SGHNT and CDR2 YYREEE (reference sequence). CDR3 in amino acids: CASSSRTGDSYNEQFF. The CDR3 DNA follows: TGTGCCAGCAGCTCAAGGACAGGGGACTCCTACAATGAGCAGTTCTTC.

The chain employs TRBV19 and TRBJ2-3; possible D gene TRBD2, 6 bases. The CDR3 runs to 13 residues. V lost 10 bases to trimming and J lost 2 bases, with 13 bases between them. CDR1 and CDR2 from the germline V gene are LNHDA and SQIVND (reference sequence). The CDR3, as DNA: TGTGCCACCAGTGGGGGGATCACAGATACGCAGTATTTT. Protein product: CATSGGITDTQYF.

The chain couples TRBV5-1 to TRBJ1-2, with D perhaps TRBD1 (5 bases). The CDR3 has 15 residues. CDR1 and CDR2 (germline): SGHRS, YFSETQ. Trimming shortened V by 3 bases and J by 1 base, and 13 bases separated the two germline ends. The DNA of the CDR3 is TGCGCCAGCAGCTCAACAGGTCCAGTTAACTATGGCTACACCTTC. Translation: CASSSTGPVNYGYTF.

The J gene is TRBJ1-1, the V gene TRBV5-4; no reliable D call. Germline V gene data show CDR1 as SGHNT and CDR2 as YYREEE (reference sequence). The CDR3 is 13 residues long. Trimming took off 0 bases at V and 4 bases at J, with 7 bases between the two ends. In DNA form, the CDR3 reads TGTGCCAGCAGCTTGGGAGTACCCACTGAAGCTTTCTTT. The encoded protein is CASSLGVPTEAFF.

The CDR3 DNA sequence: TGCAGCGTGATCTCGGGACGGCCGAATGAAAAACTGTTTTTT. Translating it yields CSVISGRPNEKLFF. This sequence joins TRBV29-1 and TRBJ1-4, with D tentatively TRBD1 (5 bases). The CDR3 contains 14 residues. The germline V and J ends were trimmed by 6 bases and 5 bases, with 16 bases remaining between them. Germline loops: CDR1 SQVTM, CDR2 ANQGSEA.

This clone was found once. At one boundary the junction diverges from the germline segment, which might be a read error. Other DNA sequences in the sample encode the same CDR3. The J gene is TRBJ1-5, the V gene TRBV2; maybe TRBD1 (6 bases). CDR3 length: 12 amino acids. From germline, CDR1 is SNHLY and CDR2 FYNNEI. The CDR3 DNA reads TGTGCCAGCAGGGAAGGGGGGCAGCCCCAGCATTTT. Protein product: CASREGGQPQHF.

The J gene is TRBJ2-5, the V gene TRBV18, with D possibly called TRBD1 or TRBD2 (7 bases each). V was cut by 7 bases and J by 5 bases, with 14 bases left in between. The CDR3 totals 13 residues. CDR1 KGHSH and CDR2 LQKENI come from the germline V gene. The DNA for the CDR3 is TGTGCCAGCTGGGGAGGGGGCGTCGAGACCCAGTACTTC. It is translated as CASWGGGVETQYF.

CDR3 DNA sequence: TGCGCCAGCAGCTTGGATCAGGCAAACACCGGGGAGCTGTTTTTT. It yields the protein CASSLDQANTGELFF. This chain links TRBV5-1 with TRBJ2-2; D not resolved. Germline CDR1 reads SGHRS; CDR2 reads YFSETQ. The CDR3 has 15 amino acids. Deletions cut 0 bases from V and 2 bases from J, with 8 bases between.

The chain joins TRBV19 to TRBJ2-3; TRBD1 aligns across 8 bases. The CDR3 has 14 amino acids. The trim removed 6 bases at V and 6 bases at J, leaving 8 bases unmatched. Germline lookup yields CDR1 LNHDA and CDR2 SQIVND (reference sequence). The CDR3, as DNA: TGTGCCAGTAGGAGCCAGGGGGCTGGTGATACGCAGTATTTT. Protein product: CASRSQGAGDTQYF.

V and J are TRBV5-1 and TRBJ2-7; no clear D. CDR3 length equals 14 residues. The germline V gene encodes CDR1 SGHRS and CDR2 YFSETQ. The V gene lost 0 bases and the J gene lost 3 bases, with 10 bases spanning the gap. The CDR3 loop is CASSLAPPDYEQYF. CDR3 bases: TGCGCCAGCAGCTTGGCTCCGCCGGACTACGAGCAGTACTTC. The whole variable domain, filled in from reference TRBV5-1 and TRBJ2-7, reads KAGVTQTPRYLIKTRGQQVTLSCSPISGHRSVSWYQQTPGQGLQFLFEYFSETQRNKGNFPGRFSGRQFSNSRSEMNVSTLELGDSALYLCASSLAPPDYEQYFGPGTRLTVT.